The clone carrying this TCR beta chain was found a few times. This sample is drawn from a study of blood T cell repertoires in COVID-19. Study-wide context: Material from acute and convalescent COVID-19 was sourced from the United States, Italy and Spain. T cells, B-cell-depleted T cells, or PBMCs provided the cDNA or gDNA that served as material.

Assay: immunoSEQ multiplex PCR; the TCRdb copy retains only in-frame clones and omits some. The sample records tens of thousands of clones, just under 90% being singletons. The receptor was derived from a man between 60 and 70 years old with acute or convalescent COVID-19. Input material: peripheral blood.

Written as DNA, the CDR3 is TGTGCCAGCAGCTTAAGGAGAGAAGAAAACCTCCACTTT. Amino acid sequence: CASSLRREENLHF. The V call is TRBV11-2, the J call TRBJ1-6; D unclear. The V and J ends lost 2 bases and 15 bases respectively, with 14 bases between them. This CDR3 has 13 amino acids. CDR1 and CDR2 from the germline V gene are SGHAT and FQNNGV.